Sequencing of this TCR beta chain was carried out in a study of T cells after posttransplantation cyclophosphamide (dated by TCRdb to 2016 to 2017). Looking at the study overall: The study tracked T cell repertoire reconstitution by TRB sequencing after myeloablative bone marrow transplantation using posttransplantation cyclophosphamide as GVHD prophylaxis. Blood from all 35 or so PTCy patients who had 1-year posttransplant specimens underwent TRB sequencing. Public TRB sequences were queried against a database of over 3,000 sequences associated with responses to pathogens, tumor antigens, self-antigens and alloantigens. Because TRA and TRB clonality were tightly correlated in roughly 10 samples, subsequent TCR analyses were focused on TRB only. In 3 patients, up to 3 additional blood samples taken between 2 and 5.2 years after transplant also underwent TRB sequencing, as did pretransplant blood from a handful of patients. Samples from 35 PTCy-treated patients and approximately 15 related bone marrow donors of those patients were subjected to antigen receptor sequencing. The paper's findings and limits, for the study overall: The TRB repertoires of T cells infiltrating skin or the GI tract showed only limited overlap with the TRB repertoires found in blood. At 1-2 months, donor-recipient similarity was low but rose over the first year, and the later blood repertoires were often dominated by donor CD8+ memory clones. Across approximately 45 patients, TRB clonality was highly associated with recipient CMV seropositivity and CMV reactivation, and diversity in PTCy patients was similar to diversity in CNI/methotrexate controls.

Related bone marrow donors provided peripheral blood samples on the day of marrow donation. Peripheral blood and bone marrow mononuclear cells were isolated by Ficoll-Hypaque density centrifugation and were cryopreserved. This clone was seen repeatedly, ten times or more. Its antigen has not been determined. The input lacks base qualities; no much larger clone sits a single base away. TRB sequencing used genomic DNA with the immunoSEQ assay at survey resolution or the hsTCRB kit. As for the authors' bioinformatics: Initial read processing used immunoSEQ software, and repertoire analyses used the LymphoSeq R package. Clonality was computed as 1 minus normalized Shannon entropy, and a Gini coefficient was also calculated for each TRB dataset. To infer phenotypes in unsorted samples, TRB sequences from sorted subsets of the recipient or donor were mapped onto the unsorted samples of the same recipient. TCRdb stores this immuneACCESS table with in-frame sequences only. Part of the clones is absent; in the studies checked, under half of the shortfall reflects unresolved V genes, and no reason is known for the rest. V and J calls and clone size are copied from that table; D and trimming were computed from the DNA. The sample records approximately 41,000 clones, none occurring a single time. The top ten hold 2% to 3% of the sample.

The CDR3 spans 15 residues, from the cysteine through the phenylalanine. Left in the record is the CDR3 DNA by itself, 45 bases read in frame from the first base. As encoded in the germline V gene, CDR1 is SGDLS while CDR2 is YYNGEE. Trimming costs V 0 bases and J 0 bases, and their ends lie 8 bases apart. The sequence was collected from a man in his fifties in good health, CMV-negative, and a related stem cell transplant donor. The sequenced sample was PBMCs. The rearranged chain carries TRBV9 and TRBJ2-3; the D gene is possibly TRBD2, with 6 bases matching. The sequenced DNA: TGTGCCAGCAGCGTAGTTGGGACTAGCACAGATACGCAGTATTTT. It codes for CASSVVGTSTDTQYF.